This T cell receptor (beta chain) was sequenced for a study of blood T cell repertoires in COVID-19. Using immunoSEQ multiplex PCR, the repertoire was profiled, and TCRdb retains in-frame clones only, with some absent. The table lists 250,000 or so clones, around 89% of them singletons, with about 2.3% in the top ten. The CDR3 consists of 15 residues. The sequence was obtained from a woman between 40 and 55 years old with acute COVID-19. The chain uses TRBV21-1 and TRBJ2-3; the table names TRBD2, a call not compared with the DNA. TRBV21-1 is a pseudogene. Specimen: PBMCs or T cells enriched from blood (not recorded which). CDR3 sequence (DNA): TGTGCCAGCAGTACTAGCGGCTCCTTCACAGATACGCAGTATTTT. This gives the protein CASSTSGSFTDTQYF.